A single sample is the source of the 24 T cell receptor beta chains below, sequenced in a study of blood T cell repertoires in COVID-19. The assay was immunoSEQ multiplex PCR, and TCRdb's table has in-frame clones only and misses some. In the table there are about 68,000 clones, approximately 86% of which are singletons. Sequencing used peripheral blood. The receptors stem from a woman in her sixties or seventies with acute or convalescent COVID-19.

In this sample, this clone turned up once. This chain uses TRBV5-6 with TRBJ1-3, with 7 bases lining up with TRBD1. J lost 4 bases, V lost 2 bases, and 6 bases had no gene match. Looked up from germline, CDR1 is SGHDT and CDR2 is YYEEEE. The CDR3 consists of 15 residues. For the CDR3, the DNA is TGTGCCAGCAGCTTCAGGGGGGCCGGCGGAAACACCATATATTTT. This codes for CASSFRGAGGNTIYF.

This rearrangement joins TRBV9 to TRBJ2-3; TRBD2 is a possible D gene (6 bases). Germline-derived CDR1 and CDR2 are SGDLS and YYNGEE. The CDR3 runs 15 residues. Between the trimmed V and J ends, which lost 6 bases and 0 bases, there was a span of 14 bases. The CDR3 sequence: CASNPGDTSTDTQYF. CDR3 nucleotides: TGTGCCAGCAACCCGGGGGATACTAGCACAGATACGCAGTATTTT. The variable domain in full, completed from reference TRBV9 and TRBJ2-3, reads DSGVTQTPKHLITATGQRVTLRCSPRSGDLSVYWYQQSLDQGLQFLIQYYNGEERAKGNILERFSAQQFPDLHSELNLSSLELGDSALYFCASNPGDTSTDTQYFGPGTRLTVL.

V gene TRBV19 combines with J gene TRBJ2-1; 9 nucleotides match TRBD1. J was trimmed by 6 bases and V by 4 bases; bases with no gene match: 13. From germline, CDR1 is LNHDA and CDR2 SQIVND (reference sequence). This CDR3 has 17 residues. The CDR3 is CASSRDRVGLGSNEQFF. The CDR3 region has the DNA TGTGCCAGTAGTAGGGACAGGGTAGGGCTAGGGAGCAATGAGCAGTTCTTC.

The chain links TRBV7-3 to TRBJ2-1; maybe TRBD2 (6 bases). CDR1 and CDR2 (germline): SGHTA, FQGTGA. The CDR3 is made up of 20 amino acids. Trimming shortened V by 5 bases and J by 0 bases, and 26 bases separated the two germline ends. CDR3 DNA sequence: TGTGCCAGCAGCCCCGGGCCCATCCCCGATCGGGGGAGCTCCTACAATGAGCAGTTCTTC. Its protein product is CASSPGPIPDRGSSYNEQFF.

The rearrangement joins TRBV7-8 to TRBJ2-2, with 11 bases that match TRBD2. V gave up 5 bases and J gave up 7 bases; unmatched junction bases: 9. CDR1 is SGHVS, CDR2 FQNEAQ, per germline. The CDR3 is 16 amino acids. This chain's CDR3 is CASSTHSGGANGELFF. CDR3 nucleotides: TGTGCCAGCAGCACCCATAGCGGGGGGGCTAACGGGGAGCTGTTTTTT.

This chain joins TRBV9 and TRBJ1-3, with TRBD1 matching over 7 bases. Germline V lookup: CDR1 SGDLS, CDR2 YYNGEE. The CDR3 is made up of 16 amino acids. V trimming: 4 bases; J trimming: 1 base; junction bases outside the gene matches: 8. The CDR3 is CASSQILTGSGNTIYF. CDR3 sequence (DNA): TGTGCCAGCAGCCAGATATTGACAGGGTCTGGAAACACCATATATTTT.

V gene TRBV5-1 combines with J gene TRBJ1-2; 8 positions agree with TRBD1. The V gene end was trimmed by 4 bases and the J gene end by 7 bases; junction bases not matched to a gene: 15. CDR1 and CDR2 from the germline V gene are SGHRS and YFSETQ. CDR3 length: 16 amino acids. CDR3 coding DNA: TGCGCCAGCAGCGAAATTGCAGGGGGCGGTCCGGGTGGCTACACCTTC. Protein: CASSEIAGGGPGGYTF.

The V call is TRBV7-9, the J call TRBJ1-4, with a possible D match to TRBD1 (5 bases). Germline CDR1 and CDR2: SEHNR and FQNEAQ (reference sequence). The V end lost 5 bases, the J end lost 0 bases, and 10 bases lay between the germline ends. The length of the CDR3 is 15 residues. CDR3 sequence: CASSLGAATNEKLFF. The CDR3 nucleotides are TGTGCCAGCAGCCTTGGGGCGGCAACTAATGAAAAACTGTTTTTT.

The sample holds one count of this clone. V is TRBV9 and J is TRBJ2-5; 7 positions match TRBD2. V shed 0 bases and J 2 bases; nucleotides not matched to a gene: 4. Germline V gives CDR1 SGDLS, CDR2 YYNGEE. CDR3 length equals 15 residues. This chain's CDR3 is CASSVGAGTQETQYF. CDR3 sequence (DNA): TGTGCCAGCAGCGTAGGAGCGGGGACTCAAGAGACCCAGTACTTC.

The rearrangement links TRBV27 to TRBJ1-1; weak D call: TRBD1 (5 bases). V lost 4 bases and J 5 bases, leaving 11 bases between the germline ends. CDR1 MNHEY and CDR2 SMNVEV come from the germline V gene (reference sequence). The CDR3 length is 13 residues. CDR3 protein: CASSYARGTEAFF. In DNA, the CDR3 is TGTGCCAGCAGTTACGCGCGGGGGACTGAAGCTTTCTTT.

The CDR3 spells CASSLAGLAKNIQYF. As DNA, the CDR3 is TGTGCCAGCAGCTTGGCCGGGTTAGCCAAAAACATTCAGTACTTC. V and J are TRBV5-8 and TRBJ2-4; D not certain. The CDR3 covers 15 residues. With 0 bases removed from V and 0 bases from J, the gap between germline ends came to 7 bases. Per the germline V gene, CDR1 is SGHTS and CDR2 is YDEGEE.

The genes are TRBV5-1 and TRBJ1-3; no clear D. In germline, CDR1 is SGHRS, CDR2 YFSETQ. This CDR3 spans 16 amino acids. With 0 bases removed from V and 4 bases from J, the gap between germline ends came to 14 bases. DNA for the CDR3: TGCGCCAGCAGCTTGGAAGGTCCGGGGAGGGGAAACACCATATATTTT. This translates into CASSLEGPGRGNTIYF.

This clone was seen just once. This sequence joins TRBV6-6 and TRBJ2-2, with unresolved D. The V end was cut by 0 bases, the J end by 7 bases, with 9 bases between. Germline V lookup: CDR1 MNHNY, CDR2 SVGAGI (reference sequence). CDR3 length equals 14 residues. The CDR3 sequence: CASSYSNHGGELFF. DNA for the CDR3: TGTGCCAGCAGTTACTCAAATCACGGCGGGGAGCTGTTTTTT.

This chain uses TRBV27 with TRBJ1-5; unclear D gene. Trimming removed 6 bases from V and 5 bases from J, with 20 bases in between. Germline V gene sequence: CDR1 MNHEY, CDR2 SMNVEV (reference sequence). The CDR3 sequence is 16 residues long. The DNA of the CDR3 is TGTGCCAGCAGCCCGTGGCACGGCAGCGCCGATCAGCCCCAGCATTTT. Translation: CASSPWHGSADQPQHF.

V is TRBV24-1 and J is TRBJ2-2, with a possible D match to TRBD2 (5 bases). The germline V gene has CDR1 KGHDR and CDR2 SFDVKD. This CDR3 region has 19 residues. Between the trimmed V and J ends, which lost 2 bases and 2 bases, there was a span of 20 bases. The CDR3 DNA reads as TGTGCCACCAGTGATTGGGTGCAGGCTGGCGGGCTAAACACCGGGGAGCTGTTTTTT. This sequence encodes CATSDWVQAGGLNTGELFF.

This chain connects TRBV2 to TRBJ1-2; D might be TRBD1 (5 bases). The CDR3 has 13 residues. Germline CDR1 is SNHLY and CDR2 is FYNNEI. Deletions cut 5 bases from V and 6 bases from J, with 13 bases between. The CDR3 is CASSYVGTNGYTF. The CDR3 nucleotides read TGTGCCAGCAGTTACGTCGGGACTAATGGCTACACCTTC.

The V and J genes are TRBV18 and TRBJ2-1; perhaps TRBD2 as D (6 bases). CDR1 is KGHSH, CDR2 LQKENI, per germline. CDR3 length: 16 residues. The V and J ends lost 3 bases and 1 base respectively, with 13 bases between them. This chain's CDR3 is CASSPNAGTSYNEQFF. As DNA, the CDR3 is TGTGCCAGCTCACCTAATGCGGGAACGTCCTACAATGAGCAGTTCTTC.

The chain employs TRBV7-2 and TRBJ2-1, with 10 bases that match TRBD2. Looked up from germline, CDR1 is SGHTA and CDR2 is FQGNSA. CDR3 length equals 17 residues. V was clipped by 3 bases and J by 7 bases; unmatched bases: 12. CDR3 in amino acids: CASSLGTSAKGRNEQFF. CDR3 nucleotides: TGTGCCAGCAGCTTGGGGACTAGCGCCAAGGGACGGAATGAGCAGTTCTTC.

The genes are TRBV10-3 and TRBJ2-1; TRBD2 agrees at 14 bases. CDR1 is ENHRY, CDR2 SYGVKD, per germline. V was clipped by 6 bases and J by 1 base; unmatched bases: 5. The CDR3 length is 17 residues. As DNA, the CDR3 is TGTGCCATCAGAGGGACTAGCGGGAGTGAATCCTACAATGAGCAGTTCTTC. Its translation is CAIRGTSGSESYNEQFF.

This clone was observed a handful of times. The chain carries TRBV23-1 and TRBJ2-2; weak D call: TRBD1 (5 bases). TRBV23-1 is assigned to the ORF class and has an uncertain function. With 2 bases removed from V and 1 base from J, the gap between germline ends came to 20 bases. This CDR3 region has 19 residues. For the CDR3, the DNA is TGCGCCAGCAGTCAAGTGGCTTCTTTTTCAGGGTGGAACACCGGGGAGCTGTTTTTT. Translating gives CASSQVASFSGWNTGELFF.

This rearrangement joins TRBV28 to TRBJ2-1; a possible D gene is TRBD2 (7 bases). Germline V gene sequence: CDR1 MDHEN, CDR2 SYDVKM. CDR3 size: 15 residues. The V gene lost 7 bases and the J gene lost 4 bases, with 17 bases spanning the gap. The CDR3 is CASTLARGGYNEQFF. DNA of the CDR3: TGTGCCAGCACCCTTGCGAGGGGGGGGTACAATGAGCAGTTCTTC. The full variable domain, completed using reference TRBV28 and TRBJ2-1, is DVKVTQSSRYLVKRTGEKVFLECVQDMDHENMFWYRQDPGLGLRLIYFSYDVKMKEKGDIPEGYSVSREKKERFSLILESASTNQTSMYLCASTLARGGYNEQFFGPGTRLTVL.

DNA for the CDR3: TGTGCCAGCAGCCAAGCGGGAGGGACCTACGAGCAGTACTTC. This gives the protein CASSQAGGTYEQYF. This chain uses TRBV4-2 with TRBJ2-7; 8 bases agree with TRBD2. The V segment lost 1 base and the J segment 2 bases; nucleotides outside the gene matches: 1. Germline V gene sequence: CDR1 LGHNA, CDR2 YNFKEQ. The CDR3 covers 14 residues.

The chain combines TRBV3-1 (or the pseudogene TRBV3-2) with TRBJ2-1; 10 bases map to TRBD2. The junction had 12 bases not matched to a gene; V was cut back by 4 bases and J by 9 bases. The CDR3 is 16 amino acids. The germline V gene has CDR1 LGHDT and CDR2 YNNKEL (reference sequence). CDR3 sequence reads: CASSLRYSGGFGEQFF. The DNA of the CDR3 is TGTGCCAGCAGCCTGCGCTATAGCGGGGGGTTTGGTGAGCAGTTCTTC.

This chain uses TRBV3-1 (or the pseudogene TRBV3-2) with TRBJ1-3; tentatively, D is TRBD1 (6 bases). The CDR3 sequence is 15 residues long. Trimming pared 2 bases from V and 3 bases from J, leaving 11 bases between. Germline values: CDR1 LGHDT, CDR2 YNNKEL (reference sequence). CDR3 nucleotides: TGTGCCAGCAGCCAACCTACAGGGATTGGAAACACCATATATTTT. Encoded protein: CASSQPTGIGNTIYF.